This T cell receptor beta chain was captured by sequencing in a study of blood T cell repertoires in COVID-19. In the study overall: Samples taken during acute and convalescent COVID-19 were collected in the United States, Italy and Spain.

Produced via immunoSEQ multiplex PCR; TCRdb's table is partial and in-frame only. The data show about 93,000 clones, approximately 80% seen once. V gave up 6 bases and J gave up 9 bases, with 18 bases separating them. The CDR3 runs to 15 residues. Germline loops: CDR1 LNHDA, CDR2 SQIVND (reference sequence). The gene calls are TRBV19 and TRBJ1-6, with a tentative D call TRBD1 (5 bases). The TCR comes from a human donor in a cohort sampled during active COVID-19. The sequencing sample was made of peripheral blood. The CDR3 DNA reads TGTGCCAGTAGGCTAGACAGTCTCTGGGTTTCACCCCTCCACTTT. This sequence encodes CASRLDSLWVSPLHF.